This T cell receptor beta chain was identified during a study of T cell changes during pregnancy in multiple sclerosis. Libraries were prepared by immunoSEQ multiplex PCR; TCRdb keeps only in-frame clonotypes and omits some of them. Among around 75,000 clones listed, around 94% were seen once. The CDR3 is 15 amino acids. V dropped 6 bases and J dropped 0 bases, with 14 bases sitting between them. Germline V CDR1 and CDR2: MNHNS, SASEGT. The receptor was derived from a female donor with multiple sclerosis, enrolled in a pregnancy study. The sequenced sample was CD4+ T cells from peripheral blood mononuclear cells, obtained after pregnancy. The chain carries TRBV6-1 and TRBJ1-1; D is undetermined. As DNA, the CDR3 is TGTGCCAGCAGGACCGGACTGGACCTGAACACTGAAGCTTTCTTT. Its protein product is CASRTGLDLNTEAFF.